This TCR beta chain was captured by sequencing in a study of monozygotic twins with inflammatory bowel disease. Total RNA, at approximately 3,500 ng, went into every TCR library. UMIs bearing a 6-nucleotide sample barcode were added through template switching. TCRdb reprocessed the 5' RACE reads, keeping one entry per CDR3 protein, no DNA. Its table records some 90,000 distinct CDR3 sequences. The CDR3 runs to 13 residues. In germline, CDR1 is SNHLY, CDR2 FYNNEI. To note about this clonotype: The antigen is not known.

Whole-study results and caveats: Discordant twins had repertoire similarity that did not differ from that of concordant twins, possibly from limited power.

The chain joins TRBV2 to TRBJ2-3; TCRdb lists TRBD2, though no DNA is available to test this call. This clonotype originated in a human donor with ulcerative colitis or Crohn's disease, or a healthy co-twin of an affected twin (not recorded which). Material: blood. The CDR3 protein is CASSGLDTDTQYF.